This note documents a single TCR beta chain sequence. Its specific antigen is unknown. The sample holds no much larger clone one base away, and base qualities are not on file. CDR1 and CDR2 (SEHNR, FQNEAQ) derive from the germline V gene (reference sequence). Cut back by 5 bases and 1 base, the V and J ends lie 11 bases apart. From cysteine to phenylalanine, the CDR3 is 15 amino acids long. The kept DNA is CDR3 alone, 45 bases in frame from the first base. This record belongs to a study of beta chain features in type 1 diabetes (dated by TCRdb to 2016 to 2018). In the study overall: No differences in mean age, gender distribution, total cell number or subset yield were found between patients and healthy donors. A total of 90 million to 140 million sorted cells were examined across all samples, and RNA yield correlated strongly with the number of cells per subset. The study compared the TCRB repertoires of sorted circulating CD4+ T cell subsets in recently diagnosed type 1 diabetes patients with those in matched healthy donors. Regulatory and stem cell-like memory subsets were obtained from only 8 patients and about eight healthy donors, while naive and central memory subsets were obtained from all 28 donors.

Study-level results and caveats: Fewer insertions and more nucleotide deletions at VDJ recombination sites were observed in patients with type 1 diabetes, implying thymic rearrangement abnormalities. Naive, central memory and regulatory TCRB repertoires appeared to be more alike among patients than among healthy donors. Type 1 diabetes patients showed a moderate but significant shortening of TCRB CDR3 length in all four CD4+ subsets. Shorter templates might be favored by PCR, yet because patient and control samples were amplified and corrected together, any such skew would affect both groups equally. Because cDNA rather than genomic DNA was sequenced, highly expressing activated cells could have been over-represented, although no difference in activation and CD3 levels was found between groups. Because the HLA sub-analyses included only small numbers of individuals, any influence of HLA type on TCRB rearrangement was left unresolved.

The entire isolated RNA was reverse transcribed using the High Capacity cDNA Reverse Transcription Kit, and thus expressed TCRB transcripts were sequenced. Deep immunoSEQ sequencing was performed on naive, central memory and regulatory T cell samples, with an average of roughly 3.5 million total reads per sample. After sorted cells were lysed in RLT buffer, RNA was extracted with DNase-treated RNeasy Micro or Mini kits, with the choice depending on cell number. To prevent cross-contamination, every cell subset was processed on its own, while patient and healthy donor samples were processed together. The immunoSEQ multiplex PCR was used to amplify TCRB sequences from cDNA, yielding 87-bp fragments that span the CDR3 region. Sequencing of the amplicons was performed on the Illumina HiSeq platform. Under the source paper's analysis protocol: Synthetic template baselines were used to correct PCR bias computationally, reads within Hamming distance 2 were collapsed, and singletons that could not be merged were discarded. Reads were aligned against IMGT so that V, D and J genes, CDR3 length and insertions or deletions at six rearrangement sites could be assigned. Within each subset, clonotype counts were normalized to the number of sorted cells before true diversity and Gini coefficients were calculated with the tcR R package. The overlap coefficient, calculated on TCRB nucleotide sequences, was used to measure repertoire sharing. Entries here come from immuneACCESS through TCRdb and include only in-frame sequences with V and J called. Some clones fail to appear in such tables; in the studies checked, an unresolved V gene covers under half of the shortfall, and the cause of the remainder is unknown. Clone size and the V and J calls come from that table; the DNA yielded D and trimming. This sample holds over 120,000 clones; about 13% were observed only once. The top ten hold 1.3% of the sample.

From each donor, a single peripheral blood sample of approximately 120 mL on average was drawn into heparinised tubes. Using a panel that included CD45RO, CCR7, CD25, CD127, CD95 and CD27, naive, central memory, regulatory and stem cell-like memory CD4+ T cells were sorted on a BD FACSAria II. Purity was above 95% for every sorted population. PBMCs were isolated immediately by Lymphoprep density gradient centrifugation and stained directly without culture. Samples were stained and sorted in pairs, with one healthy donor and one patient per experiment, so that batch effects were minimized. The sample was central memory CD4+ T cells from blood. This TCR came from a man aged 18 to 30 with type 1 diabetes. Recombination linked TRBV7-9 to TRBJ2-2; the D gene could be TRBD1 or TRBD2, each one agreeing over 5 bases. The CDR3 sequence is CASSPGTVNTGELFF. The DNA is TGTGCCAGCAGCCCCGGGACCGTGAACACCGGGGAGCTGTTTTTT. With the portions outside the CDR3 filled from the reference TRBV7-9 and TRBJ2-2 genes, the complete variable region becomes DTGVSQNPRHKITKRGQNVTFRCDPISEHNRLYWYRQTLGQGPEFLTYFQNEAQLEKSRLLSDRFSAERPKGSFSTLEIQRTEQGDSAMYLCASSPGTVNTGELFFGEGSRLTVL.